These 23 T cell receptor beta chains share one sample of origin, sequenced in a study of response to subunit inactivated influenza vaccine. TCRdb ran MiXCR on the RT-PCR reads and lists one entry per CDR3 protein. The table has hundreds of thousands of distinct CDR3 sequences, 12% seen once; the top ten hold roughly 7.7%. The sequencing here drew on non-naive T cells sorted from PBMCs, taken 14 to 15 days before vaccination. These receptors were taken from a man aged 50 to 59 who received an inactivated influenza vaccine.

Concerning this clonotype itself: This may arise from a read error, as a much more abundant clone is one base away. The chain recombines TRBV11-2 with TRBJ2-3, with 10 bases that match TRBD2. This CDR3 region has 16 residues. Germline CDR1 SGHAT, CDR2 FQNNGV. After removal of 7 bases from V and 6 bases from J, the junction contained 13 bases not matched to a gene. This CDR3 is CASILVGTSVADTQYF. The CDR3 DNA is TGTGCCAGCATCTTGGTCGGGACTAGCGTTGCGGATACGCAGTATTTT. Full variable domain (outside the CDR3, taken from reference TRBV11-2 and TRBJ2-3): EAGVAQSPRYKIIEKRQSVAFWCNPISGHATLYWYQQILGQGPKLLIQFQNNGVVDDSQLPKDRFSAERLKGVDSTLKIQPAKLEDSAVYLCASILVGTSVADTQYFGPGTRLTVL.

This clonotype was seen repeatedly, ten times or more. This CDR3 is CASSTQGANTEAFF. CDR3 coding DNA: TGCGCCAGCAGCACACAGGGCGCGAACACTGAAGCTTTCTTT. The chain combines TRBV5-1 with TRBJ1-1; TRBD1 might be the D (6 bases). Trimming took off 4 bases at V and 1 base at J, with 11 bases between the two ends. The CDR3 loop spans 14 amino acids. CDR1 is SGHRS and CDR2 is YFSETQ in the germline V gene.

The rearrangement uses TRBV7-2 and TRBJ2-2, with D perhaps given as TRBD1 or TRBD2 (6 bases each). Germline assignment: CDR1 SGHTA and CDR2 FQGNSA. V was cut by 2 bases and J by 6 bases, with 10 bases left in between. This CDR3 has 14 amino acids. The CDR3 reads CASSLNGGPGELFF. As DNA, the CDR3 is TGTGCCAGCAGCTTAAATGGGGGGCCCGGGGAGCTGTTTTTT.

Of note for this clonotype: A read error may explain this, as a much larger clone is one base away. This rearrangement joins TRBV6-2 or TRBV6-3 to TRBJ2-1; D tentatively fits TRBD1 or TRBD2 (6 bases each). The V end lost 8 bases, the J end lost 0 bases, and 14 bases lay between the germline ends. Germline lookup yields CDR1 MNHEY and CDR2 SVGEGT. CDR3 length equals 15 residues. CDR3 sequence (DNA): TGTGCCAGCGTAATCAGGGGACTCTCCTACAATGAGCAGTTCTTC. Translating gives CASVIRGLSYNEQFF.

This clonotype was recorded many times. The chain recombines TRBV20-1 with TRBJ2-1, with TRBD2 identical over 13 bases. Germline loops: CDR1 DFQATT, CDR2 SNEGSKA (reference sequence). J lost 4 bases, V lost 0 bases, and 0 bases had no gene match. This CDR3 comprises 15 residues. The CDR3 sequence is CSAREGLAGYNEQFF. CDR3 coding DNA: TGCAGTGCTAGAGAGGGACTAGCGGGATACAATGAGCAGTTCTTC.

V usage is TRBV2 and J usage is TRBJ2-7, with D unclear. CDR3 length equals 14 residues. The V and J ends lost 2 bases and 5 bases respectively, with 13 bases between them. Germline-derived CDR1 and CDR2 are SNHLY and FYNNEI. The CDR3 region is CASSERQAFDEQYF. CDR3 nucleotide sequence: TGTGCCAGCAGTGAAAGGCAGGCTTTCGACGAGCAGTACTTC.

This clonotype was observed a few times. The chain carries TRBV5-1 and TRBJ1-5; 7 nucleotides match TRBD1. Germline CDR1 SGHRS, CDR2 YFSETQ. V shed 4 bases and J 4 bases; nucleotides not matched to a gene: 5. The CDR3 is made up of 14 amino acids. The chain's CDR3 is CASSPGTDNQPQHF. The CDR3 DNA is TGCGCCAGCAGCCCCGGGACAGATAATCAGCCCCAGCATTTT.

This clonotype occurred a few times. This sequence joins TRBV4-2 and TRBJ1-4; TRBD1 is a possible D gene (5 bases). Germline CDR1 reads LGHNA; CDR2 reads YNFKEQ. The CDR3 has 18 amino acids. Trimming took 1 base from V and 5 from J, leaving 20 bases between them. CDR3: CASSQGEGYLGVNEKLFF. For the CDR3, the DNA is TGTGCCAGCAGCCAAGGAGAGGGATATTTGGGGGTGAATGAAAAACTGTTTTTT.

This clonotype was found many times. For the CDR3, the DNA is TGTGCCAGCAGCCTAAACACGGCACACACAGATACGCAGTATTTT. Its protein is CASSLNTAHTDTQYF. The V call is TRBV7-6, the J call TRBJ2-3; D ambiguous. The CDR3 contains 15 residues. Germline lookup yields CDR1 SGHVS and CDR2 FNYEAQ. V lost 5 bases and J lost 2, with 14 bases in between.

The chain employs TRBV6-2 or TRBV6-3 and TRBJ1-1, with D unclear. V dropped 2 bases and J dropped 4 bases, with 11 bases sitting between them. The germline V gene has CDR1 MNHEY and CDR2 SVGEGT. This CDR3 region has 14 residues. This CDR3 is CASSYLGMSTEAFF. The CDR3 DNA reads TGTGCCAGCAGTTACCTCGGTATGAGCACTGAAGCTTTCTTT.

CDR3 nucleotides: TGCGCCAGCAGCCAAGCCCTAGCGGGGAGCTCCTACGAGCAGTACTTC. Encoded protein: CASSQALAGSSYEQYF. The rearrangement uses TRBV4-3 and TRBJ2-7, with 9 bases lining up with TRBD2. The CDR3 extends over 16 amino acids. After removal of 1 base from V and 0 bases from J, the junction contained 4 bases not matched to a gene. The germline V gene encodes CDR1 LGHNA and CDR2 YSLEER.

This clonotype occurred many times. J is TRBJ2-7 and V is TRBV20-1; 12 bases map to TRBD2. The CDR3 runs 16 residues. The V gene's germline CDR1 is DFQATT and CDR2 SNEGSKA (reference sequence). J was trimmed by 4 bases and V by 3 bases; bases with no gene match: 10. The CDR3 bases are TGCAGTGCTAGTGAACCCCGACTAGCGGGAGAGTACGAGCAGTACTTC. This sequence encodes CSASEPRLAGEYEQYF.

V gene TRBV20-1 combines with J gene TRBJ1-5; D not certain. CDR1 and CDR2 from the germline V gene are DFQATT and SNEGSKA (reference sequence). V was trimmed by 1 base and J by 7 bases, leaving 17 bases between them. The CDR3 length is 15 residues. CDR3 sequence (DNA): TGCAGTGCTAGAGGGGTTGGGGAGGTGGGACAGCCCCAGCATTTT. Translated: CSARGVGEVGQPQHF.

There are a few counts of this clonotype. The rearrangement uses TRBV7-2 and TRBJ2-3; 10 nucleotides align to TRBD2. This CDR3 has 17 residues. The V gene end was trimmed by 0 bases and the J gene end by 3 bases; junction bases not matched to a gene: 6. CDR1 is SGHTA and CDR2 is FQGNSA in the germline V gene. CDR3 protein: CASSLAFLAGVTDTQYF. DNA of the CDR3: TGTGCCAGCAGCTTAGCCTTCCTAGCGGGAGTAACAGATACGCAGTATTTT.

The V and J genes are TRBV7-6 and TRBJ2-1; 7 positions agree with TRBD2. The J segment lost 2 bases and the V segment lost 6 bases, leaving 4 bases of the junction unmatched. Per germline, CDR1 SGHVS and CDR2 FNYEAQ. The CDR3 sequence is 14 residues long. The CDR3 DNA sequence: TGTGCCAGCAGTTACGGACTAGCCTACAATGAGCAGTTCTTC. As protein: CASSYGLAYNEQFF. The full variable domain, completed using reference TRBV7-6 and TRBJ2-1, is GAGVSQSPRYKVTKRGQDVALRCDPISGHVSLYWYRQALGQGPEFLTYFNYEAQQDKSGLPNDRFSAERPEGSISTLTIQRTEQRDSAMYRCASSYGLAYNEQFFGPGTRLTVL.

This clonotype showed up many times. This chain links TRBV5-1 with TRBJ1-1; TRBD1 is a possible D gene (6 bases). Germline CDR1 and CDR2: SGHRS and YFSETQ. V shed 3 bases and J shed 4 bases, with 10 bases lying between them. The CDR3 runs to 13 residues. The CDR3 sequence is CASSYRERTEAFF. The CDR3 bases are TGCGCCAGCAGCTACAGGGAACGCACTGAAGCTTTCTTT.

The V gene is TRBV27, the J gene TRBJ2-1; tentative D call: TRBD2 (6 bases). V was trimmed by 0 bases and J by 9 bases, leaving 15 bases between them. From germline, CDR1 is MNHEY and CDR2 SMNVEV (reference sequence). The CDR3 contains 15 residues. In nucleotides, the CDR3 is TGTGCCAGCAGTTTATCGACATCGGGGGAAATTGAGCAGTTCTTC. Residues: CASSLSTSGEIEQFF.

This clonotype was observed a few times. This chain uses TRBV2 with TRBJ1-2; possible D gene TRBD1, 5 bases. The CDR3 runs to 12 residues. The V end lost 7 bases, the J end lost 8 bases, and 14 bases lay between the germline ends. Germline V gives CDR1 SNHLY, CDR2 FYNNEI. DNA for the CDR3: TGTGCCAGCATCAGGGAAGTGGAGGGCTACACCTTC. It translates to CASIREVEGYTF.

This clonotype turned up a few times. This chain uses TRBV6-1 with TRBJ2-3; 8 nucleotides agree with TRBD1. This CDR3 region has 15 residues. J was trimmed by 3 bases and V by 7 bases; bases with no gene match: 9. Germline CDR1 reads MNHNS; CDR2 reads SASEGT. CDR3 sequence reads: CASNLRQGATDTQYF. The CDR3 DNA reads as TGTGCCAGCAACCTACGTCAGGGGGCAACAGATACGCAGTATTTT.

This clonotype was seen ten or more times. V is TRBV12-3 or TRBV12-4 and J is TRBJ2-1; TRBD1 matches at 8 bases. This CDR3 has 16 amino acids. The ends lost 5 bases at V and 3 bases at J; junction bases unmatched: 9. The CDR3 nucleotides are TGTGCCAGCAGTCCCTCCGGGACAGGATTCTACAATGAGCAGTTCTTC. Protein product: CASSPSGTGFYNEQFF.

The chain has TRBV11-2 and TRBJ2-5; tentatively, D is TRBD2 (5 bases). The V gene's germline CDR1 is SGHAT and CDR2 FQNNGV. The CDR3 runs 14 residues. Trimming left V 0 bases short and J 4 bases short, with 9 bases between. Written as DNA, the CDR3 is TGTGCCAGCAGCTTAGATATAGGGAGAGAGACCCAGTACTTC. This translates into CASSLDIGRETQYF.

This clonotype was detected a few times. The gene calls are TRBV10-3 and TRBJ2-3, with D possibly TRBD2 on 6 matching bases. The V and J ends lost 7 bases and 3 bases respectively, with 14 bases between them. This CDR3 comprises 14 residues. Per germline, CDR1 ENHRY and CDR2 SYGVKD. The CDR3 DNA follows: TGTGCCATCACCCCGCGGGATAAGACAGATACGCAGTATTTT. This codes for CAITPRDKTDTQYF.

J is TRBJ2-1 and V is TRBV18; 12 nucleotides match TRBD2. The CDR3 consists of 16 residues. Germline loops: CDR1 KGHSH, CDR2 LQKENI. The V gene end was trimmed by 5 bases and the J gene end by 3 bases; junction bases not matched to a gene: 5. The CDR3 reads CASSDLLAGGYNEQFF. The DNA of the CDR3 is TGTGCCAGCTCAGACCTACTAGCGGGGGGCTACAATGAGCAGTTCTTC.